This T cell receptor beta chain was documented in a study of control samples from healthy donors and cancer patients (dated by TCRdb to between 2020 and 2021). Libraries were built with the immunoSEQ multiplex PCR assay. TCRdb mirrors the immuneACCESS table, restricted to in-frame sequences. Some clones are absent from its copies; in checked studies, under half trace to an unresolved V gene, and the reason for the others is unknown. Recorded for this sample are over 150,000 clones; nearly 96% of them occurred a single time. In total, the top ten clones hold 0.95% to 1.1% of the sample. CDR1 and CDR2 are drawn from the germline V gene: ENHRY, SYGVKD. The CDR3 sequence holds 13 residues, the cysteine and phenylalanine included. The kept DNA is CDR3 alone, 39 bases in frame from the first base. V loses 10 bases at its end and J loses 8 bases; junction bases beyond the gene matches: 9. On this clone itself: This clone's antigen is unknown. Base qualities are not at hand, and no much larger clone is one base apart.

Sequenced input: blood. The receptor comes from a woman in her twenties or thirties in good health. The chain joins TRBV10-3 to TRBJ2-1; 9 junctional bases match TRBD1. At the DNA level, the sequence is TGTGCCACACGGAGGACAGGGGACGATGAGCAGTTCTTC. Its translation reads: CATRRTGDDEQFF.